These 5 T cell receptor beta chains were all obtained from the same sample, sequenced in a study of identical twins. TCRdb re-called the 5' RACE reads with MiXCR, one entry per CDR3 protein. The sample has about 700,000 distinct CDR3 sequences, around 5.7% seen once; the top ten hold about 1.8%. Input material: naive T cells sorted from blood. All receptors derive from a man between 18 and 29 years old in good health.

This clonotype was found many times. The gene calls are TRBV5-1 and TRBJ2-3, with D hard to call. This CDR3 region has 13 residues. Trimming removed 0 bases at V and 5 bases at J, with 7 bases between. Per the germline V gene, CDR1 is SGHRS and CDR2 is YFSETQ. The CDR3 DNA reads TGCGCCAGCAGCTTGGTTTCTCGAGATACGCAGTATTTT. This sequence encodes CASSLVSRDTQYF.

About this clonotype: A much larger clonotype is one base distant, so this may be a read error. The gene calls are TRBV28 and TRBJ1-5; 10 nucleotides match TRBD1. The J call is in doubt because the DNA end fits TRBJ2-3 better. Germline-derived CDR1 and CDR2 are MDHEN and SYDVKM. This CDR3 has 18 amino acids. The CDR3 bases are TGTGCCAGCAGGAAAAGGACAGGGGGAGCGTATAGCAATCAGCCCCAGTATTTT. It encodes CASRKRTGGAYSNQPQYF.

This clonotype was seen a few times. The chain is built from TRBV30 and TRBJ2-7; 11 nucleotides match TRBD2. Losses at the gene ends were 0 bases for V and 3 bases for J; bases not matched to a gene: 4. Germline lookup yields CDR1 GTSNPN and CDR2 SVGIG (reference sequence). CDR3 length: 15 amino acids. CDR3 sequence reads: CAWSVGTSGFYEQYF. DNA for the CDR3: TGTGCCTGGAGTGTAGGGACTAGCGGTTTCTACGAGCAGTACTTC.

This clonotype was recorded at least ten times. The V call is TRBV20-1, the J call TRBJ1-1, with D possibly matching TRBD1 (5 bases). Germline CDR1 and CDR2: DFQATT and SNEGSKA (reference sequence). The CDR3 runs to 14 residues. V was trimmed by 0 bases and J by 7 bases, leaving 15 bases between them. Written as DNA, the CDR3 is TGCAGTGCTAGAGACCCCCGGGGGACGGTTGAAGCTTTCTTT. It encodes CSARDPRGTVEAFF.

The table lists this clonotype with many counts. The rearrangement uses TRBV12-3 or TRBV12-4 and TRBJ1-1; a possible D gene is TRBD1 (5 bases). This CDR3 contains 15 residues. Trimming took off 3 bases at V and 1 base at J, with 12 bases between the two ends. The chain's CDR3 is CASSFVGGGNTEAFF. The CDR3 coding sequence is TGTGCCAGCAGTTTTGTCGGGGGGGGGAACACTGAAGCTTTCTTT.